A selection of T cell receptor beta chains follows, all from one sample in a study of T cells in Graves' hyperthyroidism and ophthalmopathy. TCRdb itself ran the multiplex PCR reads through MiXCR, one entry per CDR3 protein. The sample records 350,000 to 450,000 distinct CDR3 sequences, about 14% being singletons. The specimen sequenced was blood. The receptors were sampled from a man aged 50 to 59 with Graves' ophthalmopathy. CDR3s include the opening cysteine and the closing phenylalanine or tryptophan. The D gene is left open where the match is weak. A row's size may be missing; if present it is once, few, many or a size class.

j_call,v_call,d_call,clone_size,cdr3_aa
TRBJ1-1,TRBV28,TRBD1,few,CASISAGQGSTEAFF
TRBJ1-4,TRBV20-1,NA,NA,CSASYGRNEKLFF
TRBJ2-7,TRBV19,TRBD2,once,CASSAGTTAYEQYF
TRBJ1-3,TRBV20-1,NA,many,CSARASGNTIYF
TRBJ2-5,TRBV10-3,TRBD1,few,CATFEPTGEVRETQYF
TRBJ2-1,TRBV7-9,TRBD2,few,CASSRAGLHNEQFF
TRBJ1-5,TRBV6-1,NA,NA,CASSGTGRRNQPQHF
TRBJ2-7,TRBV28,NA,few,CAVTGRGYEQYF
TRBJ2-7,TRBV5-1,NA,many,CASSLGGTVSYEQYF
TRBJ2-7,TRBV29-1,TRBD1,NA,CSGDRGLHEQYF
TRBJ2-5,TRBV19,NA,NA,CASSILGISQEAQYF
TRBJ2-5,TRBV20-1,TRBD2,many,CSANQRGFETQYF
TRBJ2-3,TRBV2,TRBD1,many,CASRTHRPGQGATDTQYF
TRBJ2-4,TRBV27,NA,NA,CASRILRAVIAKNIQYF
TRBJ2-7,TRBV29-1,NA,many,CSVVREVDEQYF
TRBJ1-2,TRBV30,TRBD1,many,CAWSGDRVFNYGYTF
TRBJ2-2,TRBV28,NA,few,CASSRSGTGELFF
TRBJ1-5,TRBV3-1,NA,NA,CASSTRSNQPQHF
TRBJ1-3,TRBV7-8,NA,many,CASSSLSRSSGNTIYF
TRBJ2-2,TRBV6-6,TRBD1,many,CASSYFRGSGELFF
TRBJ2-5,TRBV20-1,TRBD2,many,CSATPLAGVETQYF
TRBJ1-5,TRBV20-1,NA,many,CSARGGQGTNQPQHF
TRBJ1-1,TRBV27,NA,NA,CASSSTLPGHKNAEAFF
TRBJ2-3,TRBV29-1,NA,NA,CSVPLGVDTQYF
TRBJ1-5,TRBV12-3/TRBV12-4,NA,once,CASKGSAGSQPQHF
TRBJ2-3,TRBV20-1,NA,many,CSARGRGWADTQYF
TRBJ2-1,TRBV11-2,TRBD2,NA,CASSWPSSGRARAGEQFF
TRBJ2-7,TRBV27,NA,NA,CASSLDRGESLEQYF
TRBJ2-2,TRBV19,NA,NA,CASSISDGELFF
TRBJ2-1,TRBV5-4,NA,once,CASSRSGLLTYDEQFF
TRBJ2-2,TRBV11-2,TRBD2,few,CASSLRGGDTGELFF